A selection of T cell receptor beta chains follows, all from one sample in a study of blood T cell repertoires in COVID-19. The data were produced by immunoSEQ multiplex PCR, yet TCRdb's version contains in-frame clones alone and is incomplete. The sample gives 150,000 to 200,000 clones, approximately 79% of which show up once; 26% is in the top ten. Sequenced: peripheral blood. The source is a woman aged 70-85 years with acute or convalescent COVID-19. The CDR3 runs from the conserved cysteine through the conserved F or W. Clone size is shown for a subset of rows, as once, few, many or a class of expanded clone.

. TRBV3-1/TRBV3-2 CASSRQGTNIQYF
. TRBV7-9 CASSPTGTGGETQYF
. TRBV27 CASSREPAVPDTQYF
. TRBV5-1 CASSLDGAGNTIYF
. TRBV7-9 CASRRADQPQHF
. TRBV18 CASSLGQSGANVLTF
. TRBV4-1 CASSEQGTEAFF
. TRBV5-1 CASSRTSGSQTENIQYF
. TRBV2 CASSGGREQYF
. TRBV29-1 CSVLQGARGELFF
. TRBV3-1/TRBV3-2 CASSQDSRGGGYTF
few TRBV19 CASSIPFSEKLFF
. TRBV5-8 CASTVGLAGIQETQYF
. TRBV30 CAWSVREQSTDTQYF
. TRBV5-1 CASSLTAGQGGDTQYF
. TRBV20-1 CSAQYQETQYF
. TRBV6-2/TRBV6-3 CASSYVPDRESGKQFF
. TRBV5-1 CASSLGGGVTEAFF
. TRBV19 CASSHLGGNYGYTF
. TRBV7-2 CASSLDHSLNTGELFF
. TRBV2 CASRKGTSGSNEQFF
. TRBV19 CASSIPGTNYGTGELFF
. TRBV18 CASSPPAQGLGGANVLTF
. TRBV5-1 CASSTGSGRGRNEQFF
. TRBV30 CAWSVPTLREALIYEQYF
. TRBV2 CASRRIRDRVYEQYF
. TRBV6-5 CASSYSIDTGYEYF
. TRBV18 CASSPSGRAIEQYF
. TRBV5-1 CASSVDRGLYEQYF
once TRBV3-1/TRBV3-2 CASSQGGQLANEKLFF
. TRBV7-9 CASSPRASTGSAYNEQFF